Below, 29 T cell receptor beta chains from the same sample are listed, as sequenced in a study of brain T cells in children with intractable seizures (dated by TCRdb to 2020 to 2022). The protocol used for the library was the immunoSEQ multiplex PCR assay. TCRdb carries this immuneACCESS record with in-frame sequences only. Its versions omit some clonotypes, under half of them owing to an unresolved V gene in the studies checked, with the rest unexplained. The sample table shows just under 65,000 clones, and about 96% are seen once. Of the sample, over 0.35% is held by the ten largest clones. The time point label corresponds to: resected brain tissue, or blood drawn just prior to surgery. The material sequenced was peripheral blood, taken at surgery. These TCRs come from a boy less than two years old with focal cortical dysplasia and intractable seizures.

The chain links TRBV27 to TRBJ1-2; D is uncertain. This CDR3 contains 16 residues. Germline V gene data show CDR1 as MNHEY and CDR2 as SMNVEV (reference sequence). V was trimmed by 0 bases and J by 4 bases, leaving 15 bases between them. The DNA of the CDR3 is TGTGCCAGCAGTTTATCGGCCTCACACCTTTTCTATGGCTACACCTTC. Translating gives CASSLSASHLFYGYTF.

The rearrangement joins TRBV5-1 to TRBJ2-3; perhaps TRBD1 as D (6 bases). CDR1 SGHRS and CDR2 YFSETQ come from the germline V gene. CDR3 length equals 16 residues. Trimming stripped 0 bases from V and 4 bases from J, with 15 bases between. The CDR3 region is CASSLGGTPNADTQYF. Written as DNA, the CDR3 is TGCGCCAGCAGCTTGGGTGGGACACCCAACGCAGATACGCAGTATTTT.

The chain combines TRBV24-1 with TRBJ1-2; tentatively, D is TRBD1 (6 bases). Germline lookup yields CDR1 KGHDR and CDR2 SFDVKD. The CDR3 contains 12 residues. V dropped 7 bases and J dropped 4 bases, with 9 bases sitting between them. The CDR3 DNA follows: TGTGCCACCAGGGACAGAGGCTATGGCTACACCTTC. The encoded protein is CATRDRGYGYTF.

CDR3 in amino acids: CASSLAGLEQYF. CDR3 nucleotide sequence: TGTGCCAGCAGCTTAGCGGGGCTCGAGCAGTACTTC. The chain combines TRBV7-9 with TRBJ2-7; possibly TRBD1 for D (5 bases). V lost 0 bases and J 6 bases, leaving 6 bases between the germline ends. Germline assignment: CDR1 SEHNR and CDR2 FQNEAQ (reference sequence). The CDR3 has 12 residues. Full variable domain (rest looked up from reference TRBV7-9 and TRBJ2-7): DTGVSQNPRHKITKRGQNVTFRCDPISEHNRLYWYRQTLGQGPEFLTYFQNEAQLEKSRLLSDRFSAERPKGSFSTLEIQRTEQGDSAMYLCASSLAGLEQYFGPGTRLTVT.

CDR3 loop: CASSQVRHPGDTQYF. CDR3 in DNA: TGTGCCAGCAGCCAAGTACGACACCCCGGGGATACGCAGTATTTT. J is TRBJ2-3 and V is TRBV4-2; no reliable D call. The length of the CDR3 is 15 residues. Trimming pared 1 base from V and 6 bases from J, leaving 14 bases between. Per germline, CDR1 LGHNA and CDR2 YNFKEQ.

The CDR3 is CASSQGFSRQGVYEQYF. As DNA, the CDR3 is TGTGCCAGCAGCCAAGGGTTCTCTAGACAGGGGGTTTACGAGCAGTACTTC. V is TRBV4-2 and J is TRBJ2-7; TRBD1 matches 9 bases. J gave up 4 bases and V 1 base, and 11 bases lay outside the gene matches. The CDR3 runs to 17 residues. Per the germline V gene, CDR1 is LGHNA and CDR2 is YNFKEQ.

V and J are TRBV28 and TRBJ2-3, with D tentatively TRBD2 (5 bases). The CDR3 is made up of 15 amino acids. The V end lost 6 bases, the J end lost 4 bases, and 17 bases lay between the germline ends. Germline CDR1 reads MDHEN; CDR2 reads SYDVKM. CDR3 in DNA: TGTGCCAGCAGCCTAGAGCAAGGGAGCCCAGATACGCAGTATTTT. As protein: CASSLEQGSPDTQYF.

The V call is TRBV5-4, the J call TRBJ1-2, with 10 positions matching TRBD1. V was pared by 3 bases and J by 8 bases, with 7 bases of the junction left unmatched. The CDR3 is made up of 14 amino acids. Germline CDR1 is SGHNT and CDR2 is YYREEE (reference sequence). The CDR3 sequence is CASSSGQGVRGYTF. In DNA, the CDR3 is TGTGCCAGCAGCTCTGGACAGGGGGTTAGAGGCTACACCTTC.

This clone is a singleton in its sample. This chain links TRBV11-3 with TRBJ2-2, with D perhaps matching TRBD2 (6 bases). The length of the CDR3 is 14 residues. Germline lookup yields CDR1 SGHNT and CDR2 YENEEA. V lost 2 bases and J lost 7, with 11 bases in between. In DNA, the CDR3 is TGTGCCAGCAGCTTATACGGGGGTGGCGGGGAGCTGTTTTTT. The encoded protein is CASSLYGGGGELFF.

V is TRBV7-9 and J is TRBJ2-1; 12 bases are shared with TRBD2. This CDR3 is built from 16 residues. Germline V CDR1 and CDR2: SEHNR, FQNEAQ (reference sequence). With V trimmed by 5 bases and J by 2 bases, 4 bases remained unmatched. The CDR3 bases are TGTGCCAGCAGCGCTGCTAGCGGGAGGGCCTACAATGAGCAGTTCTTC. Its protein is CASSAASGRAYNEQFF.

The J gene is TRBJ1-2, the V gene TRBV27; no clear D. Deletions cut 3 bases from V and 0 bases from J, with 5 bases between. Per the germline V gene, CDR1 is MNHEY and CDR2 is SMNVEV (reference sequence). There are 13 residues in the CDR3. CDR3 sequence: CASSFGSNYGYTF. In DNA, the CDR3 is TGTGCCAGCAGTTTTGGTTCTAACTATGGCTACACCTTC.

V gene TRBV5-4 combines with J gene TRBJ2-3, with TRBD2 as a possible D gene (6 bases). CDR3 length: 14 residues. The germline gives CDR1 SGHNT, CDR2 YYREEE (reference sequence). V was clipped by 1 base and J by 3 bases, with 9 bases between them. The CDR3 nucleotides read TGTGCCAGCAGCTTGTATGGAGGGACAGATACGCAGTATTTT. Its translation: CASSLYGGTDTQYF.

V and J are TRBV19 and TRBJ2-2; D is unclear. Germline CDR1 reads LNHDA; CDR2 reads SQIVND (reference sequence). The V and J ends lost 4 bases and 7 bases respectively, with 10 bases between them. This CDR3 spans 13 amino acids. CDR3 DNA sequence: TGTGCCAGTAGTAACGAGAGGATCGGGGAGCTGTTTTTT. Residues: CASSNERIGELFF.

V usage is TRBV3-1 (or the pseudogene TRBV3-2) and J usage is TRBJ2-5, with TRBD2 matching over 11 bases. The CDR3 has 16 amino acids. CDR1 is LGHDT, CDR2 YNNKEL, per germline (reference sequence). Losses at the gene ends were 2 bases for V and 7 bases for J; bases not matched to a gene: 9. The chain's CDR3 is CASSQLQTSGVGTQYF. In DNA form, the CDR3 reads TGTGCCAGCAGCCAACTACAGACTAGCGGGGTTGGGACCCAGTACTTC.

This chain links TRBV7-9 with TRBJ2-3; no clear D. V gave up 6 bases and J gave up 4 bases, with 8 bases separating them. CDR1 SEHNR and CDR2 FQNEAQ come from the germline V gene (reference sequence). The CDR3 runs 12 residues. The CDR3 sequence is CASRDAADTQYF. CDR3 nucleotides: TGTGCCAGCAGGGATGCGGCAGATACGCAGTATTTT.

The chain is built from TRBV12-5 and TRBJ2-1; D call uncertain. The germline CDR1 and CDR2 sequences are LGHNT and FRNRAP. Trimming stripped 3 bases from V and 3 bases from J, with 0 bases between. This CDR3 has 11 residues. DNA for the CDR3: TGTGCTAGTGGTTTCTACAATGAGCAGTTCTTC. Protein sequence: CASGFYNEQFF.

This chain joins TRBV5-1 and TRBJ1-3; D perhaps matches TRBD1 (5 bases). V lost 1 base and J lost 0, with 11 bases in between. The germline V gene encodes CDR1 SGHRS and CDR2 YFSETQ. The CDR3 has 16 residues. This CDR3 is CASSLFGTRSGNTIYF. The CDR3 DNA reads as TGCGCCAGCAGCTTGTTCGGGACCCGCTCTGGAAACACCATATATTTT.

This CDR3 is CASLRVGYTF. CDR3 DNA sequence: TGTGCCAGCTTAAGGGTTGGCTACACCTTC. The V call is TRBV2, the J call TRBJ1-2; no reliable D call. The V and J ends lost 8 bases and 7 bases respectively, with 8 bases between them. CDR1 and CDR2 from the germline V gene are SNHLY and FYNNEI. The CDR3 length is 10 residues.

This chain links TRBV10-3 with TRBJ2-7, with D perhaps matching TRBD2 (6 bases). Germline V gene data show CDR1 as ENHRY and CDR2 as SYGVKD. The V and J ends lost 3 bases and 6 bases respectively, with 18 bases between them. There are 15 residues in the CDR3. The CDR3 nucleotides read TGTGCCATCAGTGATCACAACCAACCCGGGGGCGAGCAGTACTTC. This codes for CAISDHNQPGGEQYF.

CDR3 protein: CASSSGLAGEGWHEQFF. The CDR3 nucleotides read TGCGCCAGCAGCTCAGGACTAGCGGGGGAGGGTTGGCATGAGCAGTTCTTC. The chain links TRBV5-1 to TRBJ2-1; the match to TRBD2 covers 13 bases. The CDR3 spans 17 residues. CDR1 SGHRS and CDR2 YFSETQ come from the germline V gene. The ends lost 3 bases at V and 8 bases at J; junction bases unmatched: 11.

The chain links TRBV4-2 to TRBJ1-5; maybe TRBD1 (6 bases). The CDR3 has 18 residues. The V end was cut by 0 bases, the J end by 0 bases, with 15 bases between. CDR1 and CDR2 (germline): LGHNA, YNFKEQ. DNA for the CDR3: TGTGCCAGCAGCCAAGATAAGGGGGGGGGAGATAGCAATCAGCCCCAGCATTTT. It yields the protein CASSQDKGGGDSNQPQHF.

The chain carries TRBV4-1 and TRBJ2-3; D possibly corresponds to TRBD2 (5 bases). The V and J ends lost 1 base and 3 bases respectively, with 5 bases between them. Per the germline V gene, CDR1 is MGHRA and CDR2 is YSYEKL. CDR3 length equals 13 residues. The CDR3 protein is CASSQAGTDTQYF. The DNA for the CDR3 is TGCGCCAGCAGCCAAGCGGGGACAGATACGCAGTATTTT.

Comment on this clone: Other nucleotide sequences in the sample specify the same CDR3. The chain combines TRBV27 with TRBJ2-7; no clear D. The CDR3 spans 13 residues. Deletions cut 3 bases from V and 2 bases from J, with 8 bases between. Germline-derived CDR1 and CDR2 are MNHEY and SMNVEV (reference sequence). The CDR3 region has the DNA TGTGCCAGCAGTTTGGGTCCTCCCTACGAGCAGTACTTC. Translation gives CASSLGPPYEQYF.

The rearrangement links TRBV14 to TRBJ2-3, with a tentative D call TRBD2 (6 bases). The germline V and J ends were trimmed by 8 bases and 0 bases, with 12 bases remaining between them. CDR3 length: 14 amino acids. Germline V gene lookup returns CDR1 SGHDN and CDR2 FVKESK. The CDR3 DNA follows: TGTGCCAGCCGGCCCAGCGGGAGCACAGATACGCAGTATTTT. This sequence encodes CASRPSGSTDTQYF.

The CDR3 DNA is TGCGCCAGCAGCCAAAACAGGGTAAGAGCAGATACGCAGTATTTT. Translating it yields CASSQNRVRADTQYF. J is TRBJ2-3 and V is TRBV4-1; TRBD1 is a possible D gene (6 bases). The CDR3 extends over 15 amino acids. The germline gives CDR1 MGHRA, CDR2 YSYEKL. V was clipped by 2 bases and J by 4 bases, with 13 bases between them.

The chain has TRBV5-1 and TRBJ2-3, with D unclear. V gave up 2 bases and J gave up 5 bases, with 12 bases separating them. The CDR3 consists of 14 residues. Germline CDR1 reads SGHRS; CDR2 reads YFSETQ. CDR3 bases: TGCGCCAGCAGCTTTGGTAAATCTCAAGATACGCAGTATTTT. Encoded protein: CASSFGKSQDTQYF.

The J gene is TRBJ2-5, the V gene TRBV15; no clear D gene. Germline V gene data show CDR1 as LNHNV and CDR2 as YYDKDF (reference sequence). The CDR3 runs to 13 residues. V dropped 0 bases and J dropped 5 bases, with 7 bases sitting between them. CDR3 sequence (DNA): TGTGCCACCAGCAGAGATCTTGGGGAGACCCAGTACTTC. It translates to CATSRDLGETQYF.

A single count supports this clone. The genes are TRBV19 and TRBJ2-2; 7 bases match TRBD2. The CDR3 runs to 14 residues. Germline trimming cut 6 bases from V and 2 bases from J; bases unmatched to any gene: 3. CDR1 and CDR2 (germline): LNHDA, SQIVND (reference sequence). The chain's CDR3 is CASSPSGNTGELFF. The CDR3 nucleotides read TGTGCCAGTAGCCCTAGCGGTAACACCGGGGAGCTGTTTTTT. Together with reference TRBV19 and TRBJ2-2, the CDR3 gives the full variable domain: DGGITQSPKYLFRKEGQNVTLSCEQNLNHDAMYWYRQDPGQGLRLIYYSQIVNDFQKGDIAEGYSVSREKKESFPLTVTSAQKNPTAFYLCASSPSGNTGELFFGEGSRLTVL.

The chain has TRBV11-2 and TRBJ2-5, with D possibly TRBD2 on 7 matching bases. CDR1 and CDR2 (germline): SGHAT, FQNNGV. V lost 0 bases and J 10 bases, leaving 15 bases between the germline ends. The CDR3 is 14 residues long. CDR3 protein: CASSLDLAGAGQYF. Here the CDR3 DNA reads TGTGCCAGCAGCTTAGATCTGGCGGGGGCAGGCCAGTACTTC.